Described below is a single T cell receptor (beta chain) sequence and its context. The sample comes from a study of blood T cell repertoires in COVID-19. Study background: In each case, the material was cDNA or gDNA derived from T cells, B-cell-depleted T cells, or PBMCs.

Method: immunoSEQ multiplex PCR; TCRdb's copy keeps in-frame clones and lacks some. Here the sample spans roughly 250,000 clones, under 85% being singletons. The source material was peripheral blood. The sequence was obtained from a woman aged 40 to 49 with active or convalescent COVID-19.

The CDR3, as DNA: TGTGCCAGCAGCTTAGGGTTACTAGCGGGGGGGTACAATGAGCAGTTCTTC. Translated: CASSLGLLAGGYNEQFF. The chain employs TRBV7-2 and TRBJ2-1; 13 bases line up with TRBD2. The CDR3 has 17 amino acids. The J segment lost 4 bases and the V segment lost 1 base, leaving 4 bases of the junction unmatched. Germline V gene lookup returns CDR1 SGHTA and CDR2 FQGNSA. The variable domain in full, completed from reference TRBV7-2 and TRBJ2-1, reads GAGVSQSPSNKVTEKGKDVELRCDPISGHTALYWYRQSLGQGLEFLIYFQGNSAPDKSGLPSDRFSAERTGGSVSTLTIQRTQQEDSAVYLCASSLGLLAGGYNEQFFGPGTRLTVL.